This entry features one T cell receptor beta chain sequence. Profiling relied on immunoSEQ multiplex PCR, and the TCRdb table lists in-frame clones only, not all of them. In the table there are a few hundred thousand clones, almost 85% of which are singletons. The sample belongs to a study of blood T cell repertoires in COVID-19. Germline V gene lookup returns CDR1 SNHLY and CDR2 FYNNEI. The CDR3 extends over 15 amino acids. Trimming pared 7 bases from V and 0 bases from J, leaving 13 bases between. This clonotype was sampled from a man in his forties or fifties with active or convalescent COVID-19. This chain connects TRBV2 to TRBJ1-3; D is possibly TRBD1 (6 bases). The sequenced material came from peripheral blood. The CDR3 nucleotides are TGTGCCAGCACGGGGGGCAATCTCTCTGGAAACACCATATATTTT. Its translation is CASTGGNLSGNTIYF. Looking up the rest from reference TRBV2 and TRBJ1-3 gives the full variable domain: EPEVTQTPSHQVTQMGQEVILRCVPISNHLYFYWYRQILGQKVEFLVSFYNNEISEKSEIFDDQFSVERPDGSNFTLKIRSTKLEDSAMYFCASTGGNLSGNTIYFGEGSWLTVV.